One sample yielded the 30 T cell receptor beta chains listed below, sequenced in a study of T cells in localized non-small cell lung cancer. The method was immunoSEQ multiplex PCR; TCRdb's version includes in-frame clones alone and lacks a portion of them. Among 9,500 to 11,000 clones, 90% were seen once, and the ten largest hold around 15%. This sample comprised peripheral blood, obtained before any cancer treatment. These receptors all stem from a male donor at least 60 years old with stage III lung adenocarcinoma.

The chain employs TRBV7-2 and TRBJ2-5; 9 positions match TRBD2. Trimming took 5 bases from V and 5 from J; bases not matched to a gene: 0. Per the germline V gene, CDR1 is SGHTA and CDR2 is FQGNSA. This CDR3 comprises 12 residues. CDR3 amino acids: CASSAGGETQYF. The CDR3 DNA follows: TGTGCCAGCAGCGCGGGGGGGGAGACCCAGTACTTC.

The chain has TRBV7-2 and TRBJ1-1, with 8 bases lining up with TRBD1. Germline V CDR1 and CDR2: SGHTA, FQGNSA. The CDR3 runs to 14 residues. The trim removed 7 bases at V and 6 bases at J, leaving 10 bases unmatched. The CDR3 spells CASKGTGGRAEAFF. Here the CDR3 DNA reads TGTGCCAGCAAGGGGACAGGCGGGCGGGCTGAAGCTTTCTTT.

The rearrangement joins TRBV6-1 to TRBJ1-5; 7 bases line up with TRBD1. The ends lost 11 bases at V and 2 bases at J; junction bases unmatched: 6. The V gene's germline CDR1 is MNHNS and CDR2 SASEGT. CDR3 length equals 13 residues. The CDR3 DNA reads TGTGCCGTTACAGGGGATGGCAATCAGCCCCAGCATTTT. Its protein product is CAVTGDGNQPQHF.

This chain joins TRBV2 and TRBJ1-4; D unresolved. Germline values: CDR1 SNHLY, CDR2 FYNNEI. The ends were cut back, 4 bases at V and 8 bases at J, with 11 bases in the middle. There are 13 residues in the CDR3. DNA of the CDR3: TGTGCCAGCAGTGTAAGGGATCGGGAAAAACTGTTTTTT. Protein product: CASSVRDREKLFF.

V and J are TRBV28 and TRBJ2-5; a weak D match, TRBD2 (6 bases). Per the germline V gene, CDR1 is MDHEN and CDR2 is SYDVKM. The CDR3 totals 12 residues. V was cut by 6 bases and J by 4 bases, with 9 bases left in between. The CDR3 nucleotides read TGTGCCAGCAGGAACGGGGGAGAGACCCAGTACTTC. Residues: CASRNGGETQYF.

The V gene is TRBV27, the J gene TRBJ2-3; D uncertain. This CDR3 is built from 14 residues. Germline assignment: CDR1 MNHEY and CDR2 SMNVEV (reference sequence). With 2 bases removed from V and 1 base from J, the gap between germline ends came to 7 bases. The CDR3 here is CASSLGSGTDTQYF. CDR3 DNA sequence: TGTGCCAGCAGTTTAGGAAGCGGCACAGATACGCAGTATTTT.

This chain links TRBV2 with TRBJ2-3, with 10 bases fitting TRBD2. This CDR3 contains 13 residues. From germline, CDR1 is SNHLY and CDR2 FYNNEI. V was clipped by 3 bases and J by 14 bases; unmatched bases: 8. In DNA form, the CDR3 reads TGTGCCAGCAGTGATACTAGCGGGAACGGGTGGTATTTT. This encodes CASSDTSGNGWYF.

The chain uses TRBV9 and TRBJ1-3, with D possibly TRBD1 on 5 matching bases. Germline values: CDR1 SGDLS, CDR2 YYNGEE. With 0 bases removed from V and 8 bases from J, the gap between germline ends came to 12 bases. The CDR3 spans 14 residues. CDR3 residues: CASSVGGVEDTIYF. CDR3 nucleotides: TGTGCCAGCAGCGTAGGGGGGGTGGAGGACACCATATATTTT.

This sequence joins TRBV2 and TRBJ1-5, with D possibly matching TRBD1 (6 bases). Germline V gene lookup returns CDR1 SNHLY and CDR2 FYNNEI. The CDR3 totals 15 residues. Trimming left V 4 bases short and J 0 bases short, with 10 bases between. DNA for the CDR3: TGTGCCAGCAGTGTTACAGGGCTTAGCAATCAGCCCCAGCATTTT. It codes for CASSVTGLSNQPQHF.

This chain connects TRBV9 to TRBJ2-2; tentatively, D is TRBD1 or TRBD2 (6 bases each). Trimming removed 4 bases at V and 7 bases at J, with 11 bases between. The CDR3 consists of 13 residues. CDR1 is SGDLS and CDR2 is YYNGEE in the germline V gene. The CDR3 reads CASSPGAGGELFF. DNA for the CDR3: TGTGCCAGCAGCCCGGGGGCCGGCGGGGAGCTGTTTTTT. The whole variable domain, filled in from reference TRBV9 and TRBJ2-2, reads DSGVTQTPKHLITATGQRVTLRCSPRSGDLSVYWYQQSLDQGLQFLIQYYNGEERAKGNILERFSAQQFPDLHSELNLSSLELGDSALYFCASSPGAGGELFFGEGSRLTVL.

The chain is built from TRBV11-3 and TRBJ2-7, with 8 positions matching TRBD1. The CDR3 is 14 amino acids. Germline V gives CDR1 SGHNT, CDR2 YENEEA. The J segment lost 2 bases and the V segment lost 5 bases, leaving 5 bases of the junction unmatched. CDR3 bases: TGTGCCAGCAGCCCCTGGGACAGGCCCTACGAGCAGTACTTC. It codes for CASSPWDRPYEQYF.

The rearrangement uses TRBV28 and TRBJ2-2; D might be TRBD2 (7 bases). Germline CDR1 is MDHEN and CDR2 is SYDVKM. Trimming took 7 bases from V and 7 from J, leaving 13 bases between them. This CDR3 spans 13 amino acids. The chain's CDR3 is CASTGGRVGELFF. Here the CDR3 DNA reads TGTGCCAGCACCGGGGGGCGCGTCGGGGAGCTGTTTTTT.

The chain links TRBV4-1 to TRBJ2-7, with 16 positions matching TRBD2. Germline V lookup: CDR1 MGHRA, CDR2 YSYEKL. The V and J ends lost 1 base and 7 bases, in that order; junction bases with no gene match: 10. This CDR3 has 18 amino acids. CDR3 sequence (DNA): TGCGCCAGCAGCCAAGGAGGGACTAGCGGGAGGGTTAGGGAGGAGCAGTACTTC. Translation gives CASSQGGTSGRVREEQYF.

J is TRBJ2-2 and V is TRBV30; D perhaps matches TRBD1 (6 bases). The CDR3 consists of 15 residues. Germline values: CDR1 GTSNPN, CDR2 SVGIG (reference sequence). The germline V and J ends were trimmed by 3 bases and 4 bases, with 15 bases remaining between them. DNA for the CDR3: TGTGCCTGGAGAAGGACACAGGGTGTCACCGGGGAGCTGTTTTTT. Protein sequence: CAWRRTQGVTGELFF. Full variable domain (outside the CDR3, taken from reference TRBV30 and TRBJ2-2): SQTIHQWPATLVQPVGSPLSLECTVEGTSNPNLYWYRQAAGRGLQLLFYSVGIGQISSEVPQNLSASRPQDRQFILSSKKLLLSDSGFYLCAWRRTQGVTGELFFGEGSRLTVL.

The chain couples TRBV15 to TRBJ2-5; possible D gene TRBD1, 5 bases. The CDR3 runs to 17 residues. Germline CDR1 LNHNV, CDR2 YYDKDF (reference sequence). Deletions cut 0 bases from V and 5 bases from J, with 19 bases between. For the CDR3, the DNA is TGTGCCACCAGCAGAGATCTCCCAGGGAAGGGTCAGGAGACCCAGTACTTC. Translated, it gives CATSRDLPGKGQETQYF.

This chain uses TRBV27 with TRBJ1-5; D gene uncertain. The CDR3 sequence is 14 residues long. V shed 5 bases and J shed 7 bases, with 15 bases lying between them. Germline assignment: CDR1 MNHEY and CDR2 SMNVEV (reference sequence). DNA of the CDR3: TGTGCCAGCAGTCCCTTAAAGGGAGGACAGCCCCAGCATTTT. Residues: CASSPLKGGQPQHF.

The CDR3 spells CASSLAQGIYGYTF. CDR3 coding DNA: TGTGCCAGCAGCTTAGCGCAGGGGATATATGGCTACACCTTC. The chain uses TRBV7-8 and TRBJ1-2, with a tentative D call TRBD1 (6 bases). Germline V CDR1 and CDR2: SGHVS, FQNEAQ. This CDR3 is built from 14 residues. The ends were cut back, 0 bases at V and 5 bases at J, with 10 bases in the middle.

The chain couples TRBV6-1 to TRBJ1-2; D is possibly TRBD1 (6 bases). V dropped 6 bases and J dropped 3 bases, with 17 bases sitting between them. CDR1 is MNHNS and CDR2 is SASEGT in the germline V gene. The CDR3 contains 15 residues. DNA for the CDR3: TGTGCCAGCAGGCAGCGGGGGGGCGGGGACTATGGCTACACCTTC. The encoded protein is CASRQRGGGDYGYTF.

The chain couples TRBV18 to TRBJ1-1; TRBD1 is a possible D gene (5 bases). Germline V gene sequence: CDR1 KGHSH, CDR2 LQKENI. V lost 4 bases and J lost 10, with 16 bases in between. There are 13 residues in the CDR3. The CDR3 sequence: CASSRDVSGGAFF. DNA of the CDR3: TGTGCCAGCTCACGGGACGTCTCAGGAGGAGCTTTCTTT.

V usage is TRBV9 and J usage is TRBJ2-1; 8 bases line up with TRBD2. The CDR3 loop spans 17 amino acids. Germline V gene sequence: CDR1 SGDLS, CDR2 YYNGEE. V lost 0 bases to trimming and J lost 0 bases; unmatched junction nucleotides: 5. CDR3 sequence reads: CASSVATSGYSYNEQFF. In DNA form, the CDR3 reads TGTGCCAGCAGCGTAGCTACTAGCGGCTACTCCTACAATGAGCAGTTCTTC.

The chain carries TRBV4-2 and TRBJ2-5; 7 positions match TRBD2. J gave up 9 bases and V 0 bases, and 7 bases lay outside the gene matches. CDR3 length equals 14 residues. Germline CDR1 is LGHNA and CDR2 is YNFKEQ. The CDR3 is CASSQDIGEGAQYF. The CDR3 region has the DNA TGTGCCAGCAGCCAAGATATAGGGGAGGGAGCCCAGTACTTC.

This chain connects TRBV28 to TRBJ1-2; possible D gene TRBD1, 5 bases. CDR1 and CDR2 (germline): MDHEN, SYDVKM. Trimming pared 7 bases from V and 6 bases from J, leaving 24 bases between. The CDR3 is 16 residues long. The CDR3 loop is CASTNAGSPAGDGYTF. DNA for the CDR3: TGTGCCAGCACTAACGCAGGGAGTCCCGCCGGGGATGGCTACACCTTC.

CDR3 DNA sequence: TGTGCCAGCACGTTTCCGTCACGGTCCTATAATTCACCCCTCCACTTT. Amino acid sequence: CASTFPSRSYNSPLHF. The chain is built from TRBV11-2 and TRBJ1-6; D is uncertain. Germline V gene data show CDR1 as SGHAT and CDR2 as FQNNGV. The CDR3 spans 16 residues. The germline V and J ends were trimmed by 7 bases and 1 base, with 14 bases remaining between them.

This chain joins TRBV19 and TRBJ1-1; 7 nucleotides agree with TRBD1. The junction had 7 bases not matched to a gene; V was cut back by 6 bases and J by 3 bases. This CDR3 has 14 amino acids. Germline V gene data show CDR1 as LNHDA and CDR2 as SQIVND (reference sequence). The CDR3 DNA sequence: TGTGCCAGTAGGGCCTACAGGGGATACACTGAAGCTTTCTTT. Translated, it gives CASRAYRGYTEAFF.

The gene calls are TRBV13 and TRBJ2-3, with 7 bases that match TRBD1. The CDR3 has 15 residues. The V gene end was trimmed by 6 bases and the J gene end by 1 base; junction bases not matched to a gene: 7. CDR1 is PRHDT and CDR2 is FYEKMQ in the germline V gene (reference sequence). The CDR3 DNA follows: TGTGCCAGCAGGTTTTTCCAGGGGGGCACAGATACGCAGTATTTT. Translation gives CASRFFQGGTDTQYF.

The rearrangement links TRBV19 to TRBJ1-5, with a weak D call TRBD1 (5 bases). Germline-derived CDR1 and CDR2 are LNHDA and SQIVND (reference sequence). V gave up 0 bases and J gave up 3 bases, with 15 bases separating them. The CDR3 contains 17 residues. As DNA, the CDR3 is TGTGCCAGTAGTATAGATTCGGCGAGGGGCTTCAATCAGCCCCAGCATTTT. As protein: CASSIDSARGFNQPQHF. The entire variable domain, with the rest obtained from reference TRBV19 and TRBJ1-5, is as follows: DGGITQSPKYLFRKEGQNVTLSCEQNLNHDAMYWYRQDPGQGLRLIYYSQIVNDFQKGDIAEGYSVSREKKESFPLTVTSAQKNPTAFYLCASSIDSARGFNQPQHFGDGTRLSIL.

This chain joins TRBV5-1 and TRBJ1-5; D is perhaps TRBD1 (5 bases). The ends were cut back, 2 bases at V and 3 bases at J, with 9 bases in the middle. The CDR3 extends over 14 amino acids. From germline, CDR1 is SGHRS and CDR2 YFSETQ. The DNA for the CDR3 is TGCGCCAGCAGCTTTGACGGGGCCAATCAGCCCCAGCATTTT. Residues: CASSFDGANQPQHF.

This clone was detected only once. This chain uses TRBV11-2 with TRBJ2-2, with D hard to call. CDR1 is SGHAT, CDR2 FQNNGV, per germline. The CDR3 has 16 residues. V was trimmed by 8 bases and J by 0 bases, leaving 16 bases between them. The CDR3 here is CASPASLGTNTGELFF. DNA for the CDR3: TGTGCCAGCCCCGCCTCCCTAGGGACGAACACCGGGGAGCTGTTTTTT.

This chain uses TRBV23-1 with TRBJ2-1; 7 positions match TRBD1. TRBV23-1 has ORF status, its function being uncertain. CDR3 length: 15 residues. Trimming at V came to 3 bases and at J to 5 bases, leaving 7 bases not matched to a gene. The CDR3 sequence: CASSHSRGFHNEQFF. CDR3 nucleotides: TGCGCCAGCAGTCACTCCAGGGGGTTCCACAATGAGCAGTTCTTC.

The genes are TRBV21-1 and TRBJ1-5; TRBD1, the table's D call, lacks a check against the DNA. TRBV21-1 is noted as a pseudogene. The CDR3 length is 14 residues. The CDR3 nucleotides are TGTGCCAGCAGCCAACAGGGAAGCAATCAGCCCCAGCATTTT. Its translation is CASSQQGSNQPQHF.